The clone carrying this T cell receptor beta chain was counted between two and nine times. Its antigen is as yet unknown. TCRdb reprocessed the RT-PCR reads via MiXCR and lists one record per CDR3 protein. The data hold about 700,000 distinct CDR3 sequences, with 15% to 17% observed a single time. Germline V lookup: CDR1 LGHNA, CDR2 YSLEER. Trimming at V came to 4 bases and at J to 4 bases, leaving 7 bases not matched to a gene. CDR3 size: 15 residues. The data belong to a study of response to subunit inactivated influenza vaccine. Study-wide points: Few new T cells, the authors suggested, are recruited by each seasonal influenza vaccination.

V and J are TRBV4-3 and TRBJ1-2; 9 nucleotides line up with TRBD1. This TCR was sampled from a man aged 50-60 years who received an inactivated influenza vaccine. The starting material was PBMCs from blood, obtained about 13 days after vaccination. This CDR3 is CASSLTLTGGYGYTF. CDR3 DNA sequence: TGCGCCAGCAGCCTTACATTGACAGGGGGCTATGGCTACACCTTC.